The 30 T cell receptor beta chains given below trace back to one sample, sequenced in a study of cytomegalovirus exposure and HLA in healthy donors. The study ran its PCR with 60 Vbeta and 13 Jbeta primers. Some clones are missing from TCRdb's copy, which holds only in-frame ones; the method was immunoSEQ multiplex PCR. The table lists 150,000 to 200,000 clones, more than 80% of them singletons. Input material: PBMCs. The receptor source for this set is a boy aged 5-17 years in good health and CMV-seronegative.

The V call is TRBV7-8, the J call TRBJ2-1; TRBD2 agrees at 7 bases. J was trimmed by 6 bases and V by 1 base; bases with no gene match: 12. The germline CDR1 and CDR2 sequences are SGHVS and FQNEAQ. The CDR3 totals 17 residues. The chain's CDR3 is CASSLVVGLAVTNEQFF. CDR3 bases: TGTGCCAGCAGCTTAGTAGTAGGTCTAGCGGTGACCAATGAGCAGTTCTTC.

This clone was observed a few times. The V call is TRBV7-9, the J call TRBJ1-1, with D possibly being TRBD1 (5 bases). CDR1 is SEHNR and CDR2 is FQNEAQ in the germline V gene (reference sequence). The CDR3 has 15 residues. V lost 5 bases and J lost 1, with 14 bases in between. The DNA for the CDR3 is TGTGCCAGCAGCCCCGCCAAGACAGCGAACACTGAAGCTTTCTTT. Protein: CASSPAKTANTEAFF.

This chain links TRBV7-3 with TRBJ1-2; the match to TRBD1 covers 8 bases. V was pared by 4 bases and J by 8 bases, with 21 bases of the junction left unmatched. Germline V gene data show CDR1 as SGHTA and CDR2 as FQGTGA. This CDR3 is 18 amino acids long. CDR3 DNA: TGTGCCAGCAGCTGGTGGACAGGGATTGAGTCTGGAACAGTAGGCTACACCTTC. Amino acid sequence: CASSWWTGIESGTVGYTF.

This rearrangement joins TRBV4-3 to TRBJ1-4; tentatively, D is TRBD1 (6 bases). V was clipped by 0 bases and J by 2 bases, with 10 bases between them. The CDR3 is 16 amino acids. Germline values: CDR1 LGHNA, CDR2 YSLEER. The CDR3 DNA is TGCGCCAGCAGCCAAGATCACAGGGCCACTAATGAAAAACTGTTTTTT. Translated: CASSQDHRATNEKLFF.

This clone was found once. The V and J genes are TRBV6-5 and TRBJ1-2; 7 bases align to TRBD1. Germline V gives CDR1 MNHEY, CDR2 SVGAGI. This CDR3 comprises 15 residues. Unmatched junction bases numbered 3, after V lost 0 bases and J lost 2 bases. CDR3: CASSYSRQGNYGYTF. CDR3 bases: TGTGCCAGCAGTTACTCCCGACAGGGAAACTATGGCTACACCTTC.

V and J are TRBV6-4 and TRBJ1-3; D call uncertain. V was shortened by 3 bases and J by 1 base, with 4 bases between the two germline ends. Germline CDR1 reads MRHNA; CDR2 reads SNTAGT. The CDR3 is 13 amino acids. For the CDR3, the DNA is TGTGCCAGCAGTGAAACATCTGGAAACACCATATATTTT. Residues: CASSETSGNTIYF.

The rearrangement links TRBV5-4 to TRBJ2-5, with 8 bases fitting TRBD2. Looked up from germline, CDR1 is SGHNT and CDR2 is YYREEE (reference sequence). The CDR3 covers 15 residues. V dropped 4 bases and J dropped 3; count of bases not matched to a gene: 8. The CDR3 bases are TGTGCCAGCAGCCAGGGACGGCGGGGGGAAGAGACCCAGTACTTC. Protein: CASSQGRRGEETQYF.

The chain is built from TRBV29-1 and TRBJ1-1; D gene unclear. V gave up 0 bases and J gave up 2 bases, with 19 bases separating them. The CDR3 contains 17 residues. Germline values: CDR1 SQVTM, CDR2 ANQGSEA. The CDR3 protein is CSVEDRWRNTFNTEAFF. The CDR3 DNA reads as TGCAGCGTTGAAGATAGATGGCGGAACACTTTTAACACTGAAGCTTTCTTT.

The CDR3 loop reads CASSFTQGGFGELFF. The CDR3 DNA reads as TGTGCCAGCAGCTTTACACAGGGGGGATTCGGGGAGCTGTTTTTT. The V gene is TRBV11-3, the J gene TRBJ2-2, with 8 bases fitting TRBD1. The length of the CDR3 is 15 residues. The junction had 7 bases not matched to a gene; V was cut back by 3 bases and J by 7 bases. In germline, CDR1 is SGHNT, CDR2 YENEEA.

This chain links TRBV25-1 with TRBJ2-3; 11 nucleotides align to TRBD2. Per the germline V gene, CDR1 is MGHDK and CDR2 is SYGVNS. The V and J ends lost 6 bases and 1 base, in that order; junction bases with no gene match: 12. The CDR3 is 18 residues long. This chain's CDR3 is CASSKTSGSPGGTDTQYF. CDR3 DNA: TGTGCCAGCAGCAAAACTAGCGGGAGCCCCGGGGGCACAGATACGCAGTATTTT.

The chain couples TRBV7-6 to TRBJ2-7; 9 bases map to TRBD2. After removal of 0 bases from V and 7 bases from J, the junction contained 1 base not matched to a gene. Germline CDR1 reads SGHVS; CDR2 reads FNYEAQ. The CDR3 covers 13 residues. As DNA, the CDR3 is TGTGCCAGCAGCTTAGCAAGCGGGGGGGAGCAGTACTTC. Encoded protein: CASSLASGGEQYF.

The genes are TRBV7-9 and TRBJ1-1; D unclear. The ends were cut back, 1 base at V and 8 bases at J, with 11 bases in the middle. This CDR3 contains 13 residues. Germline lookup yields CDR1 SEHNR and CDR2 FQNEAQ (reference sequence). The CDR3 spells CASSLEAAREAFF. The CDR3 DNA sequence: TGTGCCAGCAGCTTAGAGGCTGCCAGGGAAGCTTTCTTT.

The gene calls are TRBV7-2 and TRBJ1-3; TRBD1 matches at 7 bases. Germline V CDR1 and CDR2: SGHTA, FQGNSA. There are 15 residues in the CDR3. V trimming: 5 bases; J trimming: 0 bases; junction bases outside the gene matches: 4. CDR3 nucleotide sequence: TGTGCCAGCAGCACGGACAGGCCCTCTGGAAACACCATATATTTT. It translates to CASSTDRPSGNTIYF.

Here the CDR3 DNA reads TGCGCCAGCAGCTTGGGGGAGCGGGGGTCAGAGACCCAGTACTTC. It translates to CASSLGERGSETQYF. The J gene is TRBJ2-5, the V gene TRBV5-1; 8 nucleotides match TRBD2. Germline lookup yields CDR1 SGHRS and CDR2 YFSETQ. The CDR3 is 15 residues long. With 0 bases clipped from V and 4 bases from J, the junction kept 5 bases outside the gene matches. Looking up the rest from reference TRBV5-1 and TRBJ2-5 gives the full variable domain: KAGVTQTPRYLIKTRGQQVTLSCSPISGHRSVSWYQQTPGQGLQFLFEYFSETQRNKGNFPGRFSGRQFSNSRSEMNVSTLELGDSALYLCASSLGERGSETQYFGPGTRLLVL.

The chain combines TRBV5-1 with TRBJ2-1, with 10 bases lining up with TRBD2. Germline V gene data show CDR1 as SGHRS and CDR2 as YFSETQ. The length of the CDR3 is 16 residues. V was clipped by 3 bases and J by 3 bases; unmatched bases: 6. The CDR3 sequence is CASSWDPSGSYNEQFF. CDR3 nucleotide sequence: TGCGCCAGCAGCTGGGACCCTAGCGGGAGCTACAATGAGCAGTTCTTC.

The V gene is TRBV30, the J gene TRBJ2-2, with 7 bases fitting TRBD1. Trimming at V came to 6 bases and at J to 4 bases, leaving 8 bases not matched to a gene. The CDR3 spans 14 residues. Germline assignment: CDR1 GTSNPN and CDR2 SVGIG (reference sequence). The CDR3 loop is CACQTGLGTGELFF. CDR3 DNA sequence: TGTGCCTGCCAGACAGGGTTGGGCACCGGGGAGCTGTTTTTT.

V gene TRBV19 combines with J gene TRBJ2-1, with 10 positions matching TRBD1. The CDR3 totals 14 residues. The V and J ends lost 4 bases and 4 bases, in that order; junction bases with no gene match: 1. From germline, CDR1 is LNHDA and CDR2 SQIVND (reference sequence). CDR3: CASSRQGAYNEQFF. DNA for the CDR3: TGTGCCAGTAGTAGACAGGGGGCGTACAATGAGCAGTTCTTC. Full variable domain (rest looked up from reference TRBV19 and TRBJ2-1): DGGITQSPKYLFRKEGQNVTLSCEQNLNHDAMYWYRQDPGQGLRLIYYSQIVNDFQKGDIAEGYSVSREKKESFPLTVTSAQKNPTAFYLCASSRQGAYNEQFFGPGTRLTVL.

This chain connects TRBV5-6 to TRBJ1-6; no reliable D call. The CDR3 length is 15 residues. V shed 5 bases and J shed 3 bases, with 12 bases lying between them. The germline gives CDR1 SGHDT, CDR2 YYEEEE. The CDR3 reads CASRDIEDYNSPLHF. CDR3 coding DNA: TGTGCCAGCAGGGATATCGAGGACTATAATTCACCCCTCCACTTT.

V usage is TRBV7-2 and J usage is TRBJ1-2; 7 positions agree with TRBD1. Trimming cost V 5 bases and J 4 bases; bases outside gene matches: 13. CDR1 and CDR2 from the germline V gene are SGHTA and FQGNSA. The CDR3 consists of 16 residues. In DNA form, the CDR3 reads TGTGCCAGCAGCCAAGATCCCGCAGGGGGGACCTATGGCTACACCTTC. This translates into CASSQDPAGGTYGYTF.

V usage is TRBV9 and J usage is TRBJ2-7; 10 positions match TRBD2. Trimming removed 0 bases from V and 5 bases from J; junction bases left unmatched: 8. CDR1 SGDLS and CDR2 YYNGEE come from the germline V gene. CDR3 length: 16 residues. CDR3 DNA: TGTGCCAGCAGCGTAGCTGGAGCGGGAGGGCCCCACGAGCAGTACTTC. It translates to CASSVAGAGGPHEQYF. Full variable domain (rest looked up from reference TRBV9 and TRBJ2-7): DSGVTQTPKHLITATGQRVTLRCSPRSGDLSVYWYQQSLDQGLQFLIQYYNGEERAKGNILERFSAQQFPDLHSELNLSSLELGDSALYFCASSVAGAGGPHEQYFGPGTRLTVT.

This chain links TRBV5-6 with TRBJ1-1; D not certain. Looked up from germline, CDR1 is SGHDT and CDR2 is YYEEEE. The CDR3 spans 14 residues. The V end was cut by 0 bases, the J end by 5 bases, with 11 bases between. This CDR3 reads CASSLAGVRTEAFF. The CDR3 nucleotides are TGTGCCAGCAGCTTGGCCGGGGTAAGAACTGAAGCTTTCTTT.

This rearrangement joins TRBV6-5 to TRBJ1-2, with a tentative D call TRBD1 (5 bases). From germline, CDR1 is MNHEY and CDR2 SVGAGI. The CDR3 loop spans 15 amino acids. Deletions cut 2 bases from V and 3 bases from J, with 13 bases between. The CDR3 sequence is CASSYQGSKDYGYTF. In DNA form, the CDR3 reads TGTGCCAGCAGTTACCAGGGTAGTAAGGACTATGGCTACACCTTC.

This chain connects TRBV5-1 to TRBJ2-7, with D perhaps TRBD1 (6 bases). The V end lost 2 bases, the J end lost 4 bases, and 16 bases lay between the germline ends. The CDR3 totals 15 residues. Germline values: CDR1 SGHRS, CDR2 YFSETQ. The CDR3 bases are TGCGCCAGCAGCTTAATTACAGGGAGAAGATACGAGCAGTACTTC. Its protein is CASSLITGRRYEQYF.

The V gene is TRBV10-3, the J gene TRBJ2-7; weak D call: TRBD1 (6 bases). The V gene lost 4 bases and the J gene lost 0 bases, with 13 bases spanning the gap. The germline V gene encodes CDR1 ENHRY and CDR2 SYGVKD. This CDR3 is 15 amino acids long. The CDR3 sequence: CAISGTAQSSYEQYF. For the CDR3, the DNA is TGTGCCATCAGTGGGACAGCACAGAGCTCCTACGAGCAGTACTTC.

J is TRBJ1-1 and V is TRBV11-2, with 8 bases that match TRBD1. There are 19 residues in the CDR3. Germline-derived CDR1 and CDR2 are SGHAT and FQNNGV. Trimming at V came to 4 bases and at J to 0 bases, leaving 16 bases not matched to a gene. CDR3 in DNA: TGTGCCAGCAGCTACCGCGACCCAATCGGACAGGGTTTGAACACTGAAGCTTTCTTT. It translates to CASSYRDPIGQGLNTEAFF.

The chain combines TRBV25-1 with TRBJ2-2, with a possible D match to TRBD2 (6 bases). The germline V gene encodes CDR1 MGHDK and CDR2 SYGVNS. Trimming pared 3 bases from V and 5 bases from J, leaving 7 bases between. The CDR3 runs 13 residues. The CDR3 coding sequence is TGTGCCAGCAGTGAGGAGGGGACCGGGGAGCTGTTTTTT. It yields the protein CASSEEGTGELFF.

The J gene is TRBJ1-5, the V gene TRBV10-3; 10 positions match TRBD1. The J segment lost 0 bases and the V segment lost 5 bases, leaving 4 bases of the junction unmatched. The CDR3 consists of 16 residues. The germline CDR1 and CDR2 sequences are ENHRY and SYGVKD. The CDR3 is CAISTGTGVSNQPQHF. The CDR3 DNA reads TGTGCCATCAGTACCGGGACAGGGGTTAGCAATCAGCCCCAGCATTTT.

V usage is TRBV7-2 and J usage is TRBJ2-3; the match to TRBD2 covers 7 bases. Germline V lookup: CDR1 SGHTA, CDR2 FQGNSA. Trimming at V came to 5 bases and at J to 7 bases, leaving 18 bases not matched to a gene. The CDR3 covers 17 residues. Written as DNA, the CDR3 is TGTGCCAGCAGCCGAATAGAAATAGCGGGCGGCGGGAATACGCAGTATTTT. Amino acid sequence: CASSRIEIAGGGNTQYF.

This clone was found a few times. The rearrangement joins TRBV7-2 to TRBJ1-5; TRBD1 agrees at 8 bases. Germline CDR1 and CDR2: SGHTA and FQGNSA. The CDR3 sequence is 15 residues long. With 2 bases clipped from V and 3 bases from J, the junction kept 3 bases outside the gene matches. As DNA, the CDR3 is TGTGCCAGCAGCTTACACAGGGGGTTCAATCAGCCCCAGCATTTT. Its translation: CASSLHRGFNQPQHF.

The chain carries TRBV6-4 and TRBJ2-3, with a tentative D call TRBD2 (5 bases). From germline, CDR1 is MRHNA and CDR2 SNTAGT. The CDR3 totals 15 residues. V lost 4 bases and J 4 bases, leaving 15 bases between the germline ends. The DNA for the CDR3 is TGTGCCAGCAGTGTGGGCACCGCGGGCGCAGATACGCAGTATTTT. Encoded protein: CASSVGTAGADTQYF.